The 28 T cell receptor beta chains listed next were all sequenced from one sample in a study of T cells after yellow fever vaccination (dated by TCRdb to the late 2010s). Libraries were constructed by 5' RACE. This sample was sequenced with an Illumina HiSeq 2500. TCRdb's own reprocessing of the public reads used fastp at Q25 and MiXCR and kept productive beta chains. Rows are combined by CDR3 protein, so each entry shows the most common genes and DNA. The sample includes under 600,000 distinct CDR3 sequences, with approximately 12% observed a single time. Of the sample, over 11% is held by the ten largest clones. The sample's treatment or condition label, in plain terms: live attenuated yellow fever vaccine strain. The sample consisted of PBMCs, taken on the day of the yellow fever booster vaccination. The receptors derive from a man in his thirties or forties who received the YFV17D yellow fever vaccine.

This clonotype was counted only a few times. The chain uses TRBV24-1 and TRBJ2-6; TRBD2 matches at 7 bases. V gave up 3 bases and J gave up 0 bases; unmatched junction bases: 4. Germline lookup yields CDR1 KGHDR and CDR2 SFDVKD. The CDR3 length is 17 residues. CDR3 residues: CATSDPPGGSGANVLTF. CDR3 DNA: TGTGCCACCAGTGATCCCCCGGGAGGCTCTGGGGCCAACGTCCTGACTTTC.

This clonotype showed up just a few times. The rearrangement links TRBV7-2 to TRBJ2-3; 7 positions agree with TRBD1. CDR3 length: 13 residues. The V gene's germline CDR1 is SGHTA and CDR2 FQGNSA. Unmatched junction bases numbered 9, after V lost 1 base and J lost 14 bases. CDR3 residues: CASSLGGQPNRYF. CDR3 coding DNA: TGTGCCAGCAGCTTAGGGGGACAGCCAAACCGGTATTTT.

This clonotype has a handful of counts. This chain connects TRBV27 to TRBJ1-6; D remains unclear. The V end was cut by 6 bases, the J end by 1 base, with 10 bases between. The CDR3 runs to 15 residues. Per the germline V gene, CDR1 is MNHEY and CDR2 is SMNVEV (reference sequence). The chain's CDR3 is CASSLSSSYNSPLHF. The CDR3 DNA sequence: TGTGCCAGCAGCCTAAGTAGTTCCTATAATTCACCCCTCCACTTT.

This clonotype was seen a few times. The V gene is TRBV6-2 or TRBV6-3, the J gene TRBJ1-1, with a tentative D call TRBD1 (5 bases). The CDR3 extends over 13 amino acids. Per germline, CDR1 MNHEY and CDR2 SVGEGT. V gave up 5 bases and J gave up 8 bases, with 15 bases separating them. The CDR3 reads CASSPTEPEEAFF. Here the CDR3 DNA reads TGTGCCAGCAGTCCGACAGAGCCTGAAGAAGCTTTCTTT.

This clonotype was counted many times. The chain is built from TRBV12-3 or TRBV12-4 and TRBJ2-2; D unresolved. V lost 6 bases and J 6 bases, leaving 5 bases between the germline ends. The CDR3 runs 11 residues. The CDR3 is CASSPSGELFF. The CDR3 DNA is TGTGCCAGCAGCCCCTCCGGGGAGCTGTTTTTT.

Only a few counts were recorded for this clonotype. V gene TRBV5-4 combines with J gene TRBJ2-3; 9 nucleotides line up with TRBD2. Germline assignment: CDR1 SGHNT and CDR2 YYREEE (reference sequence). The J segment lost 5 bases and the V segment lost 0 bases, leaving 7 bases of the junction unmatched. CDR3 length: 16 amino acids. For the CDR3, the DNA is TGTGCCAGCAGCTTGGCCGTGCGGGAGGGCCAAGATACGCAGTATTTT. This sequence encodes CASSLAVREGQDTQYF.

This clonotype was counted a few times. V gene TRBV5-1 combines with J gene TRBJ2-5, with a weak D call TRBD1 (6 bases). From germline, CDR1 is SGHRS and CDR2 YFSETQ. The CDR3 totals 15 residues. V shed 2 bases and J shed 1 base, with 12 bases lying between them. CDR3: CASSFSGQPQETQYF. The CDR3 DNA sequence: TGCGCCAGCAGCTTCTCGGGACAACCCCAAGAGACCCAGTACTTC.

Comment on this clonotype: This may be a read error, as it is one base from a much larger clone. V is TRBV10-3 and J is TRBJ2-3; D is unclear. The CDR3 runs 16 residues. Germline loops: CDR1 ENHRY, CDR2 SYGVKD. Here the CDR3 reads CATSGALNSPTDTQYF. Here the CDR3 DNA reads TGTGCCACCAGTGGTGCACTAAATTCTCCCACAGATACGCAGTATTTT.

This clonotype occurred a few times. V gene TRBV7-2 combines with J gene TRBJ2-3, with D tentatively TRBD2 (6 bases). The CDR3 consists of 15 residues. Germline V gives CDR1 SGHTA, CDR2 FQGNSA. Between the trimmed V and J ends, which lost 5 bases and 8 bases, there was a span of 20 bases. CDR3 region: CASSPSWGELSTQYF. CDR3 nucleotide sequence: TGTGCCAGCAGCCCTAGCTGGGGGGAGCTCAGTACGCAGTATTTT.

This clonotype was observed a few times. The genes are TRBV20-1 and TRBJ2-7; 8 bases map to TRBD1. CDR3 length equals 15 residues. V shed 5 bases, J shed 2 bases, and the junction held 11 bases outside the gene matches. Germline loops: CDR1 DFQATT, CDR2 SNEGSKA (reference sequence). The CDR3 sequence: CSALDRGKGPYEQYF. CDR3 DNA: TGCAGTGCTTTAGACAGGGGAAAAGGGCCCTACGAGCAGTACTTC.

J is TRBJ1-4 and V is TRBV7-2; 9 bases are shared with TRBD1. The CDR3 totals 16 residues. The junction had 14 bases not matched to a gene; V was cut back by 5 bases and J by 10 bases. CDR1 is SGHTA, CDR2 FQGNSA, per germline. The CDR3: CASSQPPDRGMGKLFF. DNA of the CDR3: TGTGCCAGCAGCCAACCCCCGGACAGGGGAATGGGAAAACTGTTTTTT.

This clonotype was counted between two and nine times. This chain uses TRBV28 with TRBJ1-1; D not resolved. CDR1 and CDR2 from the germline V gene are MDHEN and SYDVKM. The CDR3 covers 11 residues. Trimming removed 6 bases at V and 7 bases at J, with 9 bases between. CDR3 sequence reads: CASSHGFEAFF. The DNA of the CDR3 is TGTGCCAGCAGCCACGGCTTTGAAGCTTTCTTT.

This clonotype was seen more than once but under ten times. J is TRBJ2-3 and V is TRBV27; TRBD1 or TRBD2 may be the D gene (5 bases each). Trimming left V 7 bases short and J 2 bases short, with 19 bases between. CDR3 length equals 16 residues. Germline-derived CDR1 and CDR2 are MNHEY and SMNVEV (reference sequence). CDR3 sequence reads: CASKYTFRGLTDTQYF. CDR3 bases: TGTGCCAGCAAGTACACCTTCCGGGGCCTCACAGATACGCAGTATTTT.

This clonotype has a handful of counts. This sequence joins TRBV29-1 and TRBJ2-1; 8 nucleotides line up with TRBD2. Germline CDR1 is SQVTM and CDR2 is ANQGSEA. Trimming cost V 2 bases and J 0 bases; bases outside gene matches: 3. The CDR3 consists of 15 residues. Here the CDR3 DNA reads TGCAGCGTTGAACCACTAGCGGTCTCCTACAATGAGCAGTTCTTC. It specifies CSVEPLAVSYNEQFF.

V usage is TRBV7-2 and J usage is TRBJ2-6; the D is unclear. This CDR3 has 16 amino acids. The V gene lost 1 base and the J gene lost 2 bases, with 9 bases spanning the gap. CDR1 SGHTA and CDR2 FQGNSA come from the germline V gene. CDR3 nucleotides: TGTGCCAGCAGCTTAGATACGGGTCCTGGGGCCAACGTCCTGACTTTC. This codes for CASSLDTGPGANVLTF.

V usage is TRBV5-1 and J usage is TRBJ2-7; TRBD2 matches at 15 bases. The V gene end was trimmed by 0 bases and the J gene end by 2 bases; junction bases not matched to a gene: 12. The CDR3 totals 20 residues. Per germline, CDR1 SGHRS and CDR2 YFSETQ. The CDR3 sequence: CASSLGVLGLAGGSAYEQYF. CDR3 nucleotide sequence: TGCGCCAGCAGCTTGGGCGTTCTGGGACTAGCGGGAGGAAGTGCCTACGAGCAGTACTTC.

This clonotype was observed a few times. This rearrangement joins TRBV27 to TRBJ2-1, with 7 bases that match TRBD1. The CDR3 totals 14 residues. Germline CDR1 MNHEY, CDR2 SMNVEV (reference sequence). V trimming: 5 bases; J trimming: 7 bases; junction bases outside the gene matches: 8. The CDR3 nucleotides are TGTGCCAGCAGTGTAAGGGGGCGGGCGAATGAGCAGTTCTTC. Protein sequence: CASSVRGRANEQFF.

The genes are TRBV7-2 and TRBJ1-2; D ambiguous. This CDR3 region has 15 residues. V lost 5 bases and J 7 bases, leaving 20 bases between the germline ends. The germline V gene has CDR1 SGHTA and CDR2 FQGNSA. The CDR3 loop reads CASSPRAVERLGYTF. In DNA, the CDR3 is TGTGCCAGCAGCCCTCGGGCCGTGGAGAGGCTTGGCTACACCTTC.

A few counts support this clonotype. This rearrangement joins TRBV6-2 or TRBV6-3 to TRBJ2-1; D uncertain. This CDR3 is 13 amino acids long. V shed 4 bases and J shed 0 bases, with 4 bases lying between them. The germline gives CDR1 MNHEY, CDR2 SVGEGT. CDR3 residues: CASSSYSYNEQFF. Here the CDR3 DNA reads TGTGCCAGCAGTTCCTACTCCTACAATGAGCAGTTCTTC.

The chain uses TRBV18 and TRBJ2-7; the match to TRBD1 covers 9 bases. The ends lost 5 bases at V and 2 bases at J; junction bases unmatched: 7. The CDR3 is 15 amino acids. The germline V gene has CDR1 KGHSH and CDR2 LQKENI. CDR3 loop: CASSNRQGEAYEQYF. Written as DNA, the CDR3 is TGTGCCAGCTCAAATCGACAGGGGGAAGCCTACGAGCAGTACTTC.

This clonotype was observed a handful of times. The CDR3 sequence is CASSSGHPNTEAFF. The CDR3 DNA sequence: TGCGCCAGCAGCTCCGGACACCCGAACACTGAAGCTTTCTTT. The gene calls are TRBV5-1 and TRBJ1-1; tentatively, D is TRBD1 (5 bases). The CDR3 consists of 14 residues. Germline values: CDR1 SGHRS, CDR2 YFSETQ. V dropped 3 bases and J dropped 1 base, with 10 bases sitting between them. Supplemented by reference TRBV5-1 and TRBJ1-1, the full variable domain reads KAGVTQTPRYLIKTRGQQVTLSCSPISGHRSVSWYQQTPGQGLQFLFEYFSETQRNKGNFPGRFSGRQFSNSRSEMNVSTLELGDSALYLCASSSGHPNTEAFFGQGTRLTVV.

The chain carries TRBV20-1 and TRBJ2-7; the D is unclear. V was cut by 0 bases and J by 3 bases, with 12 bases left in between. From germline, CDR1 is DFQATT and CDR2 SNEGSKA (reference sequence). CDR3 length equals 14 residues. The CDR3 DNA reads TGCAGTGCTAGAGAGCCAGAGAAAGGCTACGAGCAGTACTTC. Translating it yields CSAREPEKGYEQYF.

This clonotype occurred a few times. The V call is TRBV20-1, the J call TRBJ2-5; 9 bases are a match to TRBD1. CDR1 and CDR2 from the germline V gene are DFQATT and SNEGSKA (reference sequence). V lost 5 bases, J lost 5 bases, and 9 bases stayed unmatched. The CDR3 contains 14 residues. CDR3 in DNA: TGCAGTGCTCCCCGGGACAGGGCTGAGGAGACCCAGTACTTC. Residues: CSAPRDRAEETQYF.

The V and J genes are TRBV13 and TRBJ2-1, with 7 nucleotides matching TRBD1. CDR3 length: 13 amino acids. J gave up 10 bases and V 5 bases, and 8 bases lay outside the gene matches. CDR1 is PRHDT and CDR2 is FYEKMQ in the germline V gene (reference sequence). CDR3 loop: CASSEDRVEEQFF. In DNA form, the CDR3 reads TGTGCCAGCAGCGAAGACAGGGTGGAGGAGCAGTTCTTC.

The rearrangement uses TRBV29-1 and TRBJ2-5, with D unresolved. The V end was cut by 4 bases, the J end by 4 bases, with 10 bases between. The CDR3 loop spans 12 amino acids. CDR1 SQVTM and CDR2 ANQGSEA come from the germline V gene. For the CDR3, the DNA is TGCAGCGTTGGAGGATCTGGAGAGACCCAGTACTTC. This gives the protein CSVGGSGETQYF.

This chain links TRBV4-1 with TRBJ2-7; D not resolved. Germline values: CDR1 MGHRA, CDR2 YSYEKL. The length of the CDR3 is 15 residues. V was clipped by 1 base and J by 0 bases, with 10 bases between them. The CDR3 DNA sequence: TGCGCCAGCAGCCAAGGTCTACAGCTCTCCTACGAGCAGTACTTC. Translation: CASSQGLQLSYEQYF.

The rearrangement joins TRBV24-1 to TRBJ2-5, with 7 bases matching TRBD1. Trimming cost V 1 base and J 2 bases; bases outside gene matches: 3. CDR1 and CDR2 (germline): KGHDR, SFDVKD. The CDR3 is 15 amino acids. The CDR3 bases are TGTGCCACCAGTGATTTCGGGACAGCTCAAGAGACCCAGTACTTC. Encoded protein: CATSDFGTAQETQYF.

The table lists this clonotype with a few counts. The genes are TRBV20-1 and TRBJ1-6, with a tentative D call TRBD1 (5 bases). Trimming took off 5 bases at V and 10 bases at J, with 15 bases between the two ends. The germline CDR1 and CDR2 sequences are DFQATT and SNEGSKA (reference sequence). The CDR3 loop spans 13 amino acids. The CDR3 nucleotides are TGCAGTGCTGGCAATACGGGGGACTCACCCCTCCACTTT. It yields the protein CSAGNTGDSPLHF.